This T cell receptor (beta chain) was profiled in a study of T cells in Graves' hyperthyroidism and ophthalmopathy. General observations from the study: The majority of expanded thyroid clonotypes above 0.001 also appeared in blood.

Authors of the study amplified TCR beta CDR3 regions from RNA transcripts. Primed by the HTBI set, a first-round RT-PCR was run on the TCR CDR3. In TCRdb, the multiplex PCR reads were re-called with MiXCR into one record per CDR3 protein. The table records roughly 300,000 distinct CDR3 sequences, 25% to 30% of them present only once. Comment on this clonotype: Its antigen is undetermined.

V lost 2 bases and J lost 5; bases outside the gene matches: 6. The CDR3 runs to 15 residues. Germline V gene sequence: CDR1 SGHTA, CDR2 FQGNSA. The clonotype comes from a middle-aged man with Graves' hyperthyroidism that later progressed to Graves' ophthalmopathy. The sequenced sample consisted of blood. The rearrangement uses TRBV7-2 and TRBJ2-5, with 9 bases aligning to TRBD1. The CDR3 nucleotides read TGTGCCAGCAGCTTAAGGACAGGGGACTGGGAGACCCAGTACTTC. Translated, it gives CASSLRTGDWETQYF.